This TCR beta chain was found in a study of T cell repertoires in cytomegalovirus infection. Across the study: CMV epitopes in the study were HLA-C-restricted (recently identified) and HLA-B-restricted (well studied). Study-wide findings and caveats: The cumulative frequency of public TCR beta families distinguished individuals who carried CMV together with the relevant HLA.

This clonotype has more than one count but fewer than ten. What it recognizes is unknown. One entry per CDR3 protein, called by TCRdb with MiXCR from the reads. The sample holds 160,000 or so distinct CDR3 sequences, approximately 21% seen once. There are 14 residues in the CDR3. The V end lost 1 base, the J end lost 2 bases, and 9 bases lay between the germline ends. The germline V gene has CDR1 MGHRA and CDR2 YSYEKL. The genes are TRBV4-1 and TRBJ2-7; D gene unclear. The source material was CD8+ T cells from cultured PBMCs, sampled from culture after CMV antigen stimulation. This sequence was found in a human donor in good health (CMV status not recorded). Some clones in this sample may be carry-over from other donors' samples. Written as DNA, the CDR3 is TGCGCCAGCAGCCAAGTAGGCCCAGCCTACGAGCAGTACTTC. This codes for CASSQVGPAYEQYF.